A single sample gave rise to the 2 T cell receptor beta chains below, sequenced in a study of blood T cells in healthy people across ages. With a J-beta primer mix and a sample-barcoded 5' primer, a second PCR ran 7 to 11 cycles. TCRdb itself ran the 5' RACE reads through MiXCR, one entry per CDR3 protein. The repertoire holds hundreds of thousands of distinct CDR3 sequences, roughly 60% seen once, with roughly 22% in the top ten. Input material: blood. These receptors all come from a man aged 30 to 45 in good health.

In DNA form, the CDR3 reads TGCGCCAGCAGCGTGGAGAGGGACGGTGATACGCAGTATTTT. It is translated as CASSVERDGDTQYF. This chain links TRBV5-1 with TRBJ2-3; D possibly uses TRBD1 or TRBD2 (5 bases each). The CDR3 is made up of 14 amino acids. Trimming took off 4 bases at V and 6 bases at J, with 15 bases between the two ends. From germline, CDR1 is SGHRS and CDR2 YFSETQ.

CDR3 sequence: CASSPNRGRGSYEQYF. The CDR3 DNA sequence: TGTGCCAGCAGTCCCAATCGGGGCAGGGGGTCCTACGAGCAGTACTTC. The genes are TRBV27 and TRBJ2-7; 7 bases line up with TRBD1. V lost 5 bases and J lost 1; bases outside the gene matches: 11. Per the germline V gene, CDR1 is MNHEY and CDR2 is SMNVEV (reference sequence). This CDR3 has 16 amino acids.